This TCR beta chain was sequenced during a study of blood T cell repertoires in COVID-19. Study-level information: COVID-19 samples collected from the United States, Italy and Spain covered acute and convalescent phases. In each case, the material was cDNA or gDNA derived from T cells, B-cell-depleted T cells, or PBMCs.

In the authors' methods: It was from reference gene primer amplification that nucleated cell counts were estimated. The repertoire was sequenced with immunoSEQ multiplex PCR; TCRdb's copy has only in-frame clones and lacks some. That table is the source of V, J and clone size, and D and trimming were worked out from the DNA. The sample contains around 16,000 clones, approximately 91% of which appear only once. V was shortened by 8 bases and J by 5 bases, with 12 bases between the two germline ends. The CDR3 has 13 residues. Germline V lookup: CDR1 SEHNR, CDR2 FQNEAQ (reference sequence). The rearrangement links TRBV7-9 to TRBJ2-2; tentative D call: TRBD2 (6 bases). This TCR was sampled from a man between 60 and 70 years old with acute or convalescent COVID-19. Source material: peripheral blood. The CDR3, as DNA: TGTGCCAGCGTGCCCGGGGGTACCGGGGAGCTGTTTTTT. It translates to CASVPGGTGELFF.